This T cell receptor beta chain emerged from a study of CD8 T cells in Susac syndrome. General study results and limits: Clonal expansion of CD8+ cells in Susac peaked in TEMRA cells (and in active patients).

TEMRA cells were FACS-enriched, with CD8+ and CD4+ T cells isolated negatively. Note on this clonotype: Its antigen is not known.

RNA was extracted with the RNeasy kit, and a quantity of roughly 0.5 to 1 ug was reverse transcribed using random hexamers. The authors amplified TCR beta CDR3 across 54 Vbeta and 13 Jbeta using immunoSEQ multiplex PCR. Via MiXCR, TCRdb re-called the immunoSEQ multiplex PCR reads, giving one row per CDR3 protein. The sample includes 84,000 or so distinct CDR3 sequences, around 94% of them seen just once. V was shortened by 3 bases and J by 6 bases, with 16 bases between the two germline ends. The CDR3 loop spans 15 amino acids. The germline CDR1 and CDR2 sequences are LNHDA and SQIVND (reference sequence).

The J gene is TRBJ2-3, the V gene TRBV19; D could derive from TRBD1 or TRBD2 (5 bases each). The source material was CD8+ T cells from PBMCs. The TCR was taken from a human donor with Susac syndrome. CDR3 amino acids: CASSMRGTRMDTQYF. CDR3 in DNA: TGTGCCAGTAGTATGAGGGGCACCCGTATGGATACGCAGTATTTT.